This T cell receptor (beta chain) is drawn from a study of blood T cells in healthy people across ages. General study results and limits: Diversity of TCR beta per million T cells declined in a roughly linear way with age.

This clonotype was seen more than once but under ten times. What it binds is unknown. PCR was performed a second time for roughly 7 to 11 cycles using a sample-barcoded 5' primer and a J-beta primer mix. MiXCR was run by TCRdb on the 5' RACE reads, yielding one entry per CDR3 protein. The sample gives roughly 700,000 distinct CDR3 sequences, 49% of which show up once; 30% to 35% is in the top ten. Germline V gene lookup returns CDR1 LGHNA and CDR2 YSLEER. V shed 3 bases, J shed 10 bases, and the junction held 8 bases outside the gene matches. The CDR3 is 13 residues long. Each sample used at least 6 million PBMCs.

The material sequenced was blood. The chain is built from TRBV4-3 and TRBJ1-2, with TRBD1 matching 7 bases. The clonotype was recovered from a woman aged 55-69 years in good health. The CDR3 DNA reads as TGCGCCAGCAGCCACACCAAGACAGGGTACTACACCTTC. This codes for CASSHTKTGYYTF.